This TCR beta chain comes out of a study of cytomegalovirus exposure and HLA in healthy donors (dated by TCRdb to the late 2010s). For the wider study: According to an earlier analysis of 587 of the donors, 150 million to 200 million T cells yielded 117 million unique TCR beta sequences and 250 to 350 Gb of sequence data. Roughly 300 gigabases of sequencing data and tens of millions of unique TCR sequences were included in an early release covering roughly 700 HLA-typed donors. The genetic ancestry cluster associated with self-reported Caucasian donors included approximately 85% of the 300 to 450 genotyped donors. The study aimed to test whether cataloging public T cell receptors could reveal signatures of past pathogen exposure. Using immunosequencing, the study profiled T cell repertoires from 500 to 800 subjects and related those repertoires to cytomegalovirus serostatus. Besides the first cohort of about 730 subjects, a separate validation cohort made up of 120 different subjects was used. To predict cytomegalovirus infection status, the study brought together high-throughput TCR immunosequencing, statistical association of individual TCRs with disease status, and machine learning. In a later analysis, previously published TCR beta repertoires from some 640 donors were re-analyzed and high-resolution HLA genotyping was added so that TCR occurrence patterns could be studied. The later analysis used no new phenotypic data to find candidate immune exposures, relying instead on TCR beta sequences and their occurrence across donors. To decide whether each TCR beta V gene segment behaved as functional or pseudogenic, an earlier analysis of over 500 of the donors relied on high-throughput TCR beta sequencing. Donor age, sex, ethnicity and CMV serostatus were compiled together with the repertoire data. In a later genetic analysis, genome-wide SNP genotypes for about three fifths of the roughly 670 donors were used, and that subset was treated as a discovery cohort. All discovery cohort repertoires had been generated on a single sequencing platform. Both class I and class II loci were covered by HLA typing, at four-digit resolution. The number of donors typed differed by locus, with roughly 629-640 for A, B, C, DRB1 and DQB1, 522 for DQA1, 606 for DPA1, and around 450 for DPB1. Because of strong linkage in the cohort, five DR-DQ haplotypes were treated as single units for association and clustering. Among 398 genotyped donors of the cohort, an average of about 240,000 unique TCR beta nucleotide sequences were sequenced per donor, about a sixth of them non-productive. The full study reports these points: The presence/absence analyses assumed that sequencing depth was roughly uniform across donors, and that assumption may not be true. Immune exposure information for the cohort was limited to CMV serostatus. The authors suggested that the approach could potentially be extended to other disease states and immunological phenotypes. A later genetic analysis associated a missense DCLRE1C variant with V-gene and J-gene trimming of TCR beta chains, and an independent cohort replicated the association. According to a later analysis, most CMV-associated TCR beta chains appeared to be HLA-restricted, and the HLA associations seemed to be driven largely by CMV exposure. A later genetic analysis reported fewer N-insertions in productive TCRs among donors in an Asian-associated ancestry cluster than the approximately 670-donor mean. The classifier was reported to diagnose cytomegalovirus status with high specificity and sensitivity in both the original cohort and the validation cohort. In an earlier analysis of approximately 590 of the donors, most TCR beta V segments were observed in productive rearrangements about 90% or about 30% of the time, broadly matching IMGT annotations. Compared with equally common non-associated chains, HLA-associated TCR beta chains in a later analysis were more clonally expanded and had lower generation probabilities. A later analysis associated 16,951 TCR beta sequences with specific HLA alleles at a false discovery rate of 0.05. The study listed approximately 160 TCR beta chains as associated with cytomegalovirus. In this cohort, only TCR beta chains were sequenced, and detectable features were limited by the absence of alpha or paired-chain data. HLA typing was unavailable for some donors at each locus, so association tests used only the typed subset. A further reported finding was that TCR beta sequences accurately predicted the HLA-A and HLA-B alleles for most subjects in the first cohort. Assigning TCR associations to individual alleles was difficult when HLA alleles, especially DR and DQ, strongly co-occurred. Most TCR sequences were seen in very few donors, while some public TCRs were found in many individuals. In a later analysis, TCR association rates were found to vary across HLA loci, with the most associated TCRs seen for DRB1 alleles and the fewest for HLA-C alleles. Three of the identified cytomegalovirus-associated TCR beta chains were confirmed in vitro to be specific for cytomegalovirus antigens. Several of the top co-occurrence clusters appeared to be linked to parvovirus B19, influenza, CMV and Epstein-Barr virus, according to a later analysis. The sequencing pipeline was judged likely to have produced a cluster of highly shared sequence variants as a technical artifact. Correlated functional status among segregating V segments might reflect linkage disequilibrium, but an unknown experimental factor could not be ruled out. The earlier analysis of 587 of the donors excluded 15 to 20 rarely observed V segments, including chromosome 9 orphons, because counts were too low.

The cohort was made up of about 610 healthy bone marrow donors. All cohort members were sampled while nominally healthy, although unrecorded immune exposures were likely present. The donor tested CMV seropositive, placing the donor among the 250 to 350 seropositive members of the cohort. Every donor gave a peripheral blood sample, and the peripheral blood mononuclear cells from that sample were used for TCR beta sequencing. Genomic DNA was extracted from the blood cell samples with the Qiagen DNeasy Blood Extraction Kit. The library was prepared using the immunoSEQ multiplex PCR assay. For the multiplex PCR, a mixture combining 60 forward primers for TCR Vbeta segments and 13 reverse primers for TCR Jbeta segments was used. The CDR3 region of rearranged TCR beta genes was amplified from genomic DNA with a multiplex PCR assay. The amplified TCR beta libraries were sequenced on the Illumina HiSeq System as 87-base-pair reads. The paper's data handling went like this. In a later analysis, tens of millions of unique TCR beta chains were counted across the 500 to 850 repertoires, and approximately 11 million of these chains were shared by at least two donors. Raw reads were error-corrected and collapsed into unique sequences with a nearest-neighbor algorithm that merged closely related sequences to remove PCR and sequencing errors. Alignment of CDR3 sequences to IMGT reference sequences was used to assign V, D and J gene segments. For a sequence to be retained, a match of at least six nucleotides was required to both a V gene segment and a J gene segment. A rearrangement counted as productive if the CDR3 had no stop codons and remained in frame with V and J, and every other rearrangement counted as non-productive. Following IMGT convention, CDR3 was defined as the stretch from the second conserved V-encoded cysteine up to the conserved J-encoded phenylalanine. The earlier analysis of about 610 of the donors excluded any sequence lacking an unambiguous match to a single V gene segment. An earlier analysis of several hundred of the donors called V segments functional above 56.7% productive rearrangements and segregating when the between-donor standard deviation exceeded 5%. A statistical classification framework was built to diagnose cytomegalovirus status from the catalog of TCR beta chain sequences. In a later analysis, TCR nucleotide sequences were compared against IMGT/GENE-DB human TR gene sequences so that V and J genes could be assigned. The TCRdist pipeline was used in a later analysis to assign CDR3 sequences and most-parsimonious VDJ recombination scenarios. In a later analysis, each TCR beta chain was defined by its CDR3 amino acid sequence together with its V-gene family, and reads without a unique V-gene family were excluded. As a way to deal with suspected cross-contamination and a sequencing artifact, a later analysis dropped hundreds of nucleotide sequences that were highly shared and had low generation probability. For each public chain, a later analysis derived a clonal expansion index from normalized ranks of inferred template counts within each repertoire. In a later analysis, generation probabilities were computed with a VDJ recombination model fitted to out-of-frame rearrangements, and the resulting probabilities were checked against IGoR. In a later analysis, TCR-TCR, TCR-HLA and TCR-CMV co-occurrence was scored with hypergeometric tests, and a repertoire-size bias correction was applied to TCR pairs. False discovery rates were estimated in a later analysis by permuting HLA or CMV assignments 20 times. In a later analysis, co-occurring TCRs were grouped using DBSCAN, and TCRdist sequence similarity was added for clustering within HLA-allele-positive subsets. For co-occurrence clustering, repertoires with fewer than 30,000 or more than 120,000 public chains were excluded, along with roughly 5 repertoires with anomalous nucleotide sharing. Held by TCRdb, this immuneACCESS table contains in-frame sequences only and omits some clones. Under half of the omission traces to an unresolved V gene where checked; the cause of the rest is unknown. The V and J calls and clone size were taken over from that table, and D and trimming were inferred from the DNA. For this sample there are approximately 120,000 clones; approximately 73% appear just once. The ten top clones hold 4.8% of the sample.

In the case of this clone: No antigen is known for it. Base qualities are not at hand, and no much larger clone is one base apart.

This sequence was found in a man aged 60 to 69 in good health and CMV-seropositive. The specimen was PBMCs.

CDR3 sequence: CASSVGRGAFYTF. In nucleotides, the sequence is TGTGCCAGCAGCGTAGGGCGGGGGGCGTTCTACACCTTC. The sequence is built from TRBV9 and TRBJ1-2; possibly the D gene is TRBD1, per 6 matching bases. Including the terminal cysteine and phenylalanine, the CDR3 comprises 13 residues. CDR3 DNA only is kept here, 39 bases in frame from base 1. At the junction V is shortened by 0 bases and J by 10 bases, with 13 bases in between. According to the germline V gene, CDR1 reads SGDLS and CDR2 reads YYNGEE.